This T cell receptor beta chain was retrieved from a study of T cells in localized non-small cell lung cancer. Sequencing was performed with immunoSEQ multiplex PCR; in TCRdb, only in-frame clones are kept and a portion is missing. Counted here are about 25,000 clones, approximately 88% occurring once; the ten biggest clones make up 9.4%. The germline gives CDR1 SNHLY, CDR2 FYNNEI. This CDR3 has 15 amino acids. Trimming left V 5 bases short and J 3 bases short, with 14 bases between. The sequence was collected from a woman aged 35 to 70 with stage III lung adenocarcinoma. The V and J genes are TRBV2 and TRBJ1-5, with D possibly matching TRBD1 (5 bases). The input for sequencing was peripheral blood mononuclear cells, taken before any cancer treatment. DNA for the CDR3: TGTGCCAGCAGTCGGAGGCAGGGATACAATCAGCCCCAGCATTTT. Encoded protein: CASSRRQGYNQPQHF.